This entry lists 10 T cell receptor beta chains sequenced from one sample in a study of memory CD4+ T cells and cytomegalovirus serostatus. The repertoire was sequenced with immunoSEQ multiplex PCR; TCRdb's copy has only in-frame clones and lacks some. The profile shows around 57,000 clones, less than 85% of them singletons. The sort gate was single viable CD3+CD4+CD8-CD45RO+ cells for memory CD4+ T cells. Sample: memory CD4+ T cells from blood. The receptor set was obtained from an adult in good health and CMV-seronegative. Some clones in this sample may be carry-over from other donors' samples.

The gene calls are TRBV4-3 and TRBJ1-1, with D unresolved. Trimming stripped 0 bases from V and 0 bases from J, with 5 bases between. In germline, CDR1 is LGHNA, CDR2 YSLEER. This CDR3 has 14 residues. CDR3 protein: CASSQDSMNTEAFF. CDR3 in DNA: TGCGCCAGCAGCCAAGATTCGATGAACACTGAAGCTTTCTTT.

This clone came up once. The chain uses TRBV4-1 and TRBJ1-5, with 7 bases that match TRBD1. Germline V CDR1 and CDR2: MGHRA, YSYEKL. Trimming took 6 bases from V and 1 from J; bases not matched to a gene: 6. This CDR3 is built from 15 residues. CDR3 sequence reads: CASRRQGTSNQPQHF. CDR3 DNA: TGCGCCAGCAGGAGACAGGGAACGAGCAATCAGCCCCAGCATTTT.

The chain links TRBV5-3 to TRBJ1-5; TRBD1 is a possible D gene (5 bases). TRBV5-3 is classed as an ORF, of uncertain function. V dropped 6 bases and J dropped 7 bases, with 17 bases sitting between them. The CDR3 is 14 residues long. The CDR3 is CARKLGGIDQPQHF. Here the CDR3 DNA reads TGTGCCAGAAAACTGGGGGGAATCGACCAGCCCCAGCATTTT.

This rearrangement joins TRBV11-3 to TRBJ2-5; TRBD2 might be the D (6 bases). This CDR3 is 15 amino acids long. In germline, CDR1 is SGHNT, CDR2 YENEEA. V dropped 3 bases and J dropped 5 bases, with 16 bases sitting between them. This CDR3 is CASSLGEAEGETQYF. In nucleotides, the CDR3 is TGTGCCAGCAGCTTGGGGGAGGCCGAAGGCGAGACCCAGTACTTC.

The rearrangement links TRBV28 to TRBJ2-7; 7 bases match TRBD1. Trimming at V came to 5 bases and at J to 0 bases, leaving 25 bases not matched to a gene. The length of the CDR3 is 21 residues. CDR1 and CDR2 from the germline V gene are MDHEN and SYDVKM. CDR3 region: CASSAPISTGTVNRSSYEQYF. In DNA, the CDR3 is TGTGCCAGCAGTGCCCCGATTTCGACCGGGACAGTGAATAGAAGCTCCTACGAGCAGTACTTC. Based on the CDR3 plus reference TRBV28 and TRBJ2-7, the full variable domain is DVKVTQSSRYLVKRTGEKVFLECVQDMDHENMFWYRQDPGLGLRLIYFSYDVKMKEKGDIPEGYSVSREKKERFSLILESASTNQTSMYLCASSAPISTGTVNRSSYEQYFGPGTRLTVT.

This chain connects TRBV4-1 to TRBJ2-1, with TRBD2 matching over 9 bases. From germline, CDR1 is MGHRA and CDR2 YSYEKL. V was clipped by 0 bases and J by 3 bases; unmatched bases: 6. The CDR3 has 17 residues. CDR3 nucleotides: TGCGCCAGCAGCCAAGATCCCCTAGCGGGGTACTACAATGAGCAGTTCTTC. It encodes CASSQDPLAGYYNEQFF.

For the CDR3, the DNA is TGTGCCAGCAGCGTAGCAGGGAACACCGGGGAGCTGTTTTTT. Its protein product is CASSVAGNTGELFF. V is TRBV9 and J is TRBJ2-2; D unclear. CDR1 is SGDLS, CDR2 YYNGEE, per germline. The germline V and J ends were trimmed by 0 bases and 1 base, with 4 bases remaining between them. The CDR3 totals 14 residues.

V usage is TRBV10-3 and J usage is TRBJ1-2; D ambiguous. Germline CDR1 reads ENHRY; CDR2 reads SYGVKD. This CDR3 comprises 12 residues. Trimming removed 4 bases from V and 6 bases from J, with 9 bases in between. CDR3 residues: CAISGYMNGYTF. CDR3 nucleotides: TGTGCCATCAGTGGCTACATGAATGGCTACACCTTC.

A note on this clone: Lacking the conserved final phenylalanine or tryptophan, this CDR3 likely reflects a read error. The DNA is left out, because the CDR3 cannot be placed on it with certainty; the CDR3 is given as TCRdb lists it. This chain links TRBV7-2 with TRBJ1-4. The CDR3 spans 15 amino acids, including both terminal residues. CDR1 is SGHTA, CDR2 FQGNSA, per germline. The CDR3 protein is CASSLRTARGRDPSR.

The DNA for the CDR3 is TGCGCCAGCAGCTTGGCACGGACAGGGGGCCGATACGAGCAGTACTTC. Encoded protein: CASSLARTGGRYEQYF. V is TRBV5-1 and J is TRBJ2-7, with 11 bases identical to TRBD1. The CDR3 has 16 amino acids. Germline CDR1 and CDR2: SGHRS and YFSETQ. Trimming cost V 0 bases and J 4 bases; bases outside gene matches: 6.